This entry is about one T cell receptor (beta chain). Germline-derived CDR1 and CDR2 are SGHTA and FQGNSA. The CDR3 covers 15 residues. V was shortened by 2 bases and J by 3 bases, with 11 bases between the two germline ends. The source of the sample is a study of control samples from healthy donors and cancer patients. Using immunoSEQ multiplex PCR, the repertoire was profiled, and TCRdb retains in-frame clones only, with some absent. The repertoire includes 150,000 or so clones, approximately 93% of them detected once, and more than 5% sits in the top ten. The chain carries TRBV7-2 and TRBJ2-1, with D tentatively TRBD2 (5 bases). Specimen: blood. The sequence derives from a man aged 18 to 29 in good health. The CDR3 DNA follows: TGTGCCAGCAGCTTAAGTCGGGGAAACTACAATGAGCAGTTCTTC. It yields the protein CASSLSRGNYNEQFF. The complete variable domain, with remaining parts taken from reference TRBV7-2 and TRBJ2-1, reads GAGVSQSPSNKVTEKGKDVELRCDPISGHTALYWYRQSLGQGLEFLIYFQGNSAPDKSGLPSDRFSAERTGGSVSTLTIQRTQQEDSAVYLCASSLSRGNYNEQFFGPGTRLTVL.